The clone carrying this T cell receptor beta chain showed up many times. Its target is not known. The data were taken from a study of molecular identifiers for immune sequencing clone quantification. The study's findings and limits: The study found clones above 20 RNA copies held over 98% of effector molecules and under 1% in naive cells.

Naive CD8 libraries were made from 20,000 to 1,000,000 sorted cells, and they used 10%, 30% or 50% RNA. CDR3 size: 12 residues. Germline values: CDR1 ENHRY, CDR2 SYGVKD. Bulk TCR libraries used previously described methods and listed TCR primers. TCRdb recomputed calls from the PCR reads with MiXCR, one row per CDR3 protein. The sample has around 40,000 distinct CDR3 sequences, approximately 21% seen once. The chain combines TRBV10-3 with TRBJ1-5; D is possibly TRBD1 (5 bases). What was sequenced was naive CD8+ T cells from blood, with Jurkat cell RNA spiked in. The subset here: FACS-sorted CD8+CD4-CCR7+CD45RA+ naive T cells. The source is a human donor in good health. Some libraries in this study had Jurkat cell RNA spiked in. CDR3 sequence reads: CAIRDGNQPQHF. The CDR3 nucleotides read TGTGCGATCCGGGACGGCAATCAGCCCCAGCATTTT.